This T cell receptor (beta chain) is drawn from a study of STAT5B mutations in CD4+ large granular lymphocyte leukemia. Germline lookup yields CDR1 MNHEY and CDR2 SVGAGI. J was trimmed by 7 bases and V by 3 bases; bases with no gene match: 4. The CDR3 is made up of 14 amino acids. Measured with immunoSEQ multiplex PCR; TCRdb has only the in-frame clones, and not every one. The sample carries fewer than 45,000 clones, around 80% recorded once. Controls came from buffy coats of healthy blood donors. The material sequenced was CD4+ T cells from blood buffy coats. The TCR was taken from a human donor in good health. V gene TRBV6-5 combines with J gene TRBJ1-3; 9 bases align to TRBD1. The CDR3 DNA sequence: TGTGCCAGCAGTTATAACGGACAGGGGAACACCATATATTTT. It codes for CASSYNGQGNTIYF.